This TCR beta chain is drawn from a study of metastatic and nonmetastatic thyroid tumors. Note on this clone: This may be a read error, as it is one base from a much larger clone. This sample includes further DNA sequences coding for the same CDR3.

TCRdb reanalyzed the PCR reads with MiXCR. The table records about 92,000 clones, about 15% of them present only once. Among the patients, none had received any treatment before thyroid surgery. Specimen: blood. This clonotype originated in a female donor with papillary thyroid cancer or a benign thyroid nodule (not recorded which). Some clones in this sample may be carry-over from other donors' samples.

CDR3 sequence: CASSAYPGAAQETQYF. CDR3 coding DNA: TGTGCCAGCAGCGCATACCCGGGGGCTGCTCAAGAGACCCAGTACTTC. This chain uses TRBV9 with TRBJ2-5; D is possibly TRBD1 or TRBD2 (6 bases each). Germline V gene lookup returns CDR1 SGDLS and CDR2 YYNGEE. The CDR3 is 16 residues long. V lost 3 bases and J lost 2, with 17 bases in between. Filled out from reference TRBV9 and TRBJ2-5, the complete variable domain reads DSGVTQTPKHLITATGQRVTLRCSPRSGDLSVYWYQQSLDQGLQFLIQYYNGEERAKGNILERFSAQQFPDLHSELNLSSLELGDSALYFCASSAYPGAAQETQYFGPGTRLLVL.